Sequencing of this T cell receptor beta chain was carried out in a study of response to subunit inactivated influenza vaccine. One entry per CDR3 protein results from TCRdb running MiXCR on the RT-PCR reads. Of approximately 530,000 distinct CDR3 sequences listed, 7.6% are singletons. Overall study results and limits: Authors proposed each seasonal influenza vaccination draws in few new T cells.

This clonotype was observed at least ten times. Its cognate antigen is unknown. The germline V gene has CDR1 DFQATT and CDR2 SNEGSKA (reference sequence). Trimming took 0 bases from V and 0 from J, leaving 12 bases between them. The CDR3 is 16 residues long. The specimen comprised PBMCs from blood, sampled about 24 months after vaccination. The clonotype comes from a man between 50 and 69 years old who received an inactivated influenza vaccine. The chain uses TRBV20-1 and TRBJ2-1, with D maybe TRBD1 (5 bases). The chain's CDR3 is CSAREVGRNSYNEQFF. CDR3 sequence (DNA): TGCAGTGCTAGAGAGGTGGGGCGGAACTCCTACAATGAGCAGTTCTTC.